Listed here is a single T cell receptor (beta chain). Its antigen is undetermined. The assay was immunoSEQ multiplex PCR, and TCRdb's table has in-frame clones only and misses some. The sample holds about 110,000 clones, about nine tenths seen once. This sample is drawn from a study of T cell responses to AZD1222 COVID-19 vaccine. General study points: Repertoires were sampled only after the peak T cell response. Donors were chiefly white British, with a greater number of females, and clonal diversity was perhaps underestimated. With dominance at 160-218 and 743-854, vaccine-associated CD4 TCRs spanned spike.

The material was peripheral blood, obtained on day 0 of AZD1222 vaccination. This sequence was found in an adult in good health.

The chain's CDR3 is CASSRYAGQNTEAFF. For the CDR3, the DNA is TGTGCCAGCAGCCGTTATGCGGGACAGAACACTGAAGCTTTCTTT. This chain connects TRBV14 to TRBJ1-1; D perhaps matches TRBD1 (6 bases). The CDR3 runs to 15 residues. V was cut by 4 bases and J by 1 base, with 13 bases left in between. Per germline, CDR1 SGHDN and CDR2 FVKESK.